Reported below is one TCR beta chain. Its matching antigen is unknown. Every one of the donors was a healthy Caucasian. The source of the sample is a study of identical twins. TCRdb fed the 5' RACE reads into MiXCR, producing one record per CDR3 protein. The sample has 640,000 or so distinct CDR3 sequences, 5.5% to 6.5% seen once. Whole-study findings and limits: Models predicted too little out-of-frame TCR alpha sharing in monozygotic twins. Excess twin sharing in beta out-of-frame sequences was weaker. Memory repertoires lacked the insertion deficit that abundant cord blood beta clonotypes showed.

Specimen: naive T cells sorted from blood. This clonotype was sampled from a man between 18 and 29 years old in good health.

CDR3: CSARGGALNTEAFF. For the CDR3, the DNA is TGCAGTGCTAGAGGGGGGGCCCTGAACACTGAAGCTTTCTTT. This rearrangement joins TRBV20-1 to TRBJ1-1; a possible D gene is TRBD1 (6 bases). The V gene lost 1 base and the J gene lost 0 bases, with 9 bases spanning the gap. This CDR3 contains 14 residues. Germline values: CDR1 DFQATT, CDR2 SNEGSKA (reference sequence).